The TCR beta chain described here comes from a study of blood T cell repertoires in COVID-19. Recovered status applied to Cohort 3 donors who had two consecutive negative PCRs. It also applied to those with clearance or with symptom resolution. Original analysis: For nucleated cells, counts were estimated from reference gene primer amplification. The assay was immunoSEQ multiplex PCR, and TCRdb's table has in-frame clones only and misses some. D and trimming come from the DNA, and the V and J calls and clone size come from that table. The data contain 150,000 to 250,000 clones, roughly 80% of them seen just once; the ten biggest clones take up roughly 10%. The source of this sequence is a man aged 40-49 years who had recovered from COVID-19. The sequenced sample consisted of PBMCs or T cells enriched from blood (not recorded which).

CDR3 bases: TGCGCCAGCCGCCTTGGAACAGGGGGCAATGAGCAGTTCTTC. Its protein is CASRLGTGGNEQFF. The V gene is TRBV5-1, the J gene TRBJ2-1; 8 bases line up with TRBD1. Germline CDR1 SGHRS, CDR2 YFSETQ. Unmatched junction bases numbered 9, after V lost 7 bases and J lost 6 bases. CDR3 size: 14 residues.